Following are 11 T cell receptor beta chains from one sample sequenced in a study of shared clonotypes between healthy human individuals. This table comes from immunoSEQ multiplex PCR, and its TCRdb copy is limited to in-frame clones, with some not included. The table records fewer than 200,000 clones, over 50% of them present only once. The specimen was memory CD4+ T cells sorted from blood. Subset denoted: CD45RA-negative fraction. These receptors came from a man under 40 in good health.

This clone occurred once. The CDR3 loop is CASSQENRGRVVYNEQFF. In DNA form, the CDR3 reads TGTGCCAGCAGCCAAGAGAATCGCGGGAGGGTGGTCTACAATGAGCAGTTCTTC. The chain joins TRBV14 to TRBJ2-1; TRBD2 agrees at 9 bases. V trimming: 0 bases; J trimming: 3 bases; junction bases outside the gene matches: 9. Germline-derived CDR1 and CDR2 are SGHDN and FVKESK. CDR3 length: 18 residues.

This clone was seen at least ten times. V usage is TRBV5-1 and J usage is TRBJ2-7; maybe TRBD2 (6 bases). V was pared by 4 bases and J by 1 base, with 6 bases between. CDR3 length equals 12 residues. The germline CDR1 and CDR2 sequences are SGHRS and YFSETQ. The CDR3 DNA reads TGCGCCAGCAGCCGGGAGTCCTACGAGCAGTACTTC. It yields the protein CASSRESYEQYF.

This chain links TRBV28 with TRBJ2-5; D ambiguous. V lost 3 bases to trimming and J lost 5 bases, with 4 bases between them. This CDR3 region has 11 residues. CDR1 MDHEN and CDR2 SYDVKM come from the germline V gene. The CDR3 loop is CASSFRETQYF. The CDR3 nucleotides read TGTGCCAGCAGTTTCCGGGAGACCCAGTACTTC.

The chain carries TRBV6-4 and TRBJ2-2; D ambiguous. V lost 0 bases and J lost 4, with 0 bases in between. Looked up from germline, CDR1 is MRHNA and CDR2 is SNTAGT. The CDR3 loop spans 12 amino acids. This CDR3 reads CASSDSTGELFF. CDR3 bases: TGTGCCAGCAGTGACTCCACCGGGGAGCTGTTTTTT.

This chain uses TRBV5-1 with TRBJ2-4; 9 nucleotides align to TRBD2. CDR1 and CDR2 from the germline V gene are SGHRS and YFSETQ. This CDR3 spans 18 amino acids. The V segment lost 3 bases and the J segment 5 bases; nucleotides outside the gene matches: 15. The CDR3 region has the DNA TGCGCCAGCAGCTCCACCGCTAGCGGGACTACCACTGAAAACATTCAGTACTTC. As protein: CASSSTASGTTTENIQYF.

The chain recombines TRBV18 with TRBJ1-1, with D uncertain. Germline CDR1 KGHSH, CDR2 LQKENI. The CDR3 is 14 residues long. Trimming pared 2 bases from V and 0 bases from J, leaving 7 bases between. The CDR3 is CASSPTRMNTEAFF. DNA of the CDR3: TGTGCCAGCTCACCAACGCGGATGAACACTGAAGCTTTCTTT.

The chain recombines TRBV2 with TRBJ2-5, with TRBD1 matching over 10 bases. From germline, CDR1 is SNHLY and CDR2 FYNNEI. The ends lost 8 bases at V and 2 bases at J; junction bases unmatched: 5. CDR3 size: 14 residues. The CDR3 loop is CASGGQGGQETQYF. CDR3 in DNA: TGTGCCAGCGGAGGACAGGGGGGGCAAGAGACCCAGTACTTC.

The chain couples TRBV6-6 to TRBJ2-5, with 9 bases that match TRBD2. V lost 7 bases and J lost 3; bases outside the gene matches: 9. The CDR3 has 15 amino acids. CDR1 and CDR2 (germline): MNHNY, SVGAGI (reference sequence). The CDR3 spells CASIPTSGGEETQYF. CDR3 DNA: TGTGCCAGCATCCCGACTAGCGGAGGCGAAGAGACCCAGTACTTC.

CDR3: CASSFEPGGTQYF. In nucleotides, the CDR3 is TGTGCCAGCAGTTTCGAGCCGGGGGGGACCCAGTACTTC. J is TRBJ2-5 and V is TRBV7-2, with 7 bases matching TRBD2. CDR3 length: 13 residues. J was trimmed by 7 bases and V by 6 bases; bases with no gene match: 8. The germline V gene has CDR1 SGHTA and CDR2 FQGNSA.

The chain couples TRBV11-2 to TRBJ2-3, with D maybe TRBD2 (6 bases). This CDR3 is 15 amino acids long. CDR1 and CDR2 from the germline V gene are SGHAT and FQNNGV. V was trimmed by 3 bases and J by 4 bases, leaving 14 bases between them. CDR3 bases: TGTGCCAGCAGCTTGGATCGGGAGTGGGCAGATACGCAGTATTTT. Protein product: CASSLDREWADTQYF.

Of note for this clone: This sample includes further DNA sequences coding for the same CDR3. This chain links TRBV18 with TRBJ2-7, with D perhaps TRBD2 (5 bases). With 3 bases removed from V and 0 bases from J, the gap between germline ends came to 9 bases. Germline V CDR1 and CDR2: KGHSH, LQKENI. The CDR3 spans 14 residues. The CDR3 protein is CASSPSGSSYEQYF. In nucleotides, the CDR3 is TGTGCCAGCTCACCCTCGGGAAGCTCCTACGAGCAGTACTTC.